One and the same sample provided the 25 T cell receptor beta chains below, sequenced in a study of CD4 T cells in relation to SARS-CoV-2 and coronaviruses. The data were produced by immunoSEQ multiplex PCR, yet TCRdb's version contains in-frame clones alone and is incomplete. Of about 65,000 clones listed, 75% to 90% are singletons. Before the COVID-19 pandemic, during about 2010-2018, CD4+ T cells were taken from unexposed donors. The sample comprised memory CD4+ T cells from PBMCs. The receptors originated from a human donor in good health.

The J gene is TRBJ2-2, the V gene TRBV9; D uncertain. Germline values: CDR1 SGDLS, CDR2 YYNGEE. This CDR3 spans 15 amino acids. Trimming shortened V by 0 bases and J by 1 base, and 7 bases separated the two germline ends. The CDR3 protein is CASSVAHRNTGELFF. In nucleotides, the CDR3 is TGTGCCAGCAGCGTAGCCCACAGGAACACCGGGGAGCTGTTTTTT.

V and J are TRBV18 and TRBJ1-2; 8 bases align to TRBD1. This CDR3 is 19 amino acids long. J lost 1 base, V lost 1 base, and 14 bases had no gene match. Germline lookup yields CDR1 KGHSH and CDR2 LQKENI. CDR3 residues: CASSPLSTGQAVFNYGYTF. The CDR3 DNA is TGTGCCAGCTCACCACTCTCAACGGGACAGGCCGTTTTTAACTATGGCTACACCTTC.

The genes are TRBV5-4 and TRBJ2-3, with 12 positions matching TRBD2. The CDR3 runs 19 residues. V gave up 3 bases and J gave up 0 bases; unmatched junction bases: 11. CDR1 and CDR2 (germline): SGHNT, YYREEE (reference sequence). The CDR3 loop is CASSSPTSGGRTSTDTQYF. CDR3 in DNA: TGTGCCAGCAGCTCTCCAACTAGCGGGGGGCGGACTAGCACAGATACGCAGTATTTT. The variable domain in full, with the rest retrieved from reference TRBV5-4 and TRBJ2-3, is ETGVTQSPTHLIKTRGQQVTLRCSSQSGHNTVSWYQQALGQGPQFIFQYYREEENGRGNFPPRFSGLQFPNYSSELNVNALELDDSALYLCASSSPTSGGRTSTDTQYFGPGTRLTVL.

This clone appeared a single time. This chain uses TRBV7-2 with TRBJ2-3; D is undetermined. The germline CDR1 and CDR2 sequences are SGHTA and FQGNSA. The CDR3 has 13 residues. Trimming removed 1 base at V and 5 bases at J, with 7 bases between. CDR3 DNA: TGTGCCAGCAGCTTAGTATTTGAAGATACGCAGTATTTT. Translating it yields CASSLVFEDTQYF.

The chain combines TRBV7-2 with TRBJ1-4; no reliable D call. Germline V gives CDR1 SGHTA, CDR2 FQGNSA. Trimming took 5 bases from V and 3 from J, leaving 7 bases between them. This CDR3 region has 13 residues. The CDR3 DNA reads TGTGCCAGCAGCCCAGCGCCTAATGAAAAACTGTTTTTT. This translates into CASSPAPNEKLFF. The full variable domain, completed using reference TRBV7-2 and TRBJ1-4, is GAGVSQSPSNKVTEKGKDVELRCDPISGHTALYWYRQSLGQGLEFLIYFQGNSAPDKSGLPSDRFSAERTGGSVSTLTIQRTQQEDSAVYLCASSPAPNEKLFFGSGTQLSVL.

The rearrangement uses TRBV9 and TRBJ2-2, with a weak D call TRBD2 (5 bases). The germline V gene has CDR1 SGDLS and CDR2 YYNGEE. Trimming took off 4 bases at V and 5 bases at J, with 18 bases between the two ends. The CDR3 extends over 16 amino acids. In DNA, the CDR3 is TGTGCCAGCAGCCGACTGGGTAGACGCGGGACCGGGGAGCTGTTTTTT. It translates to CASSRLGRRGTGELFF.

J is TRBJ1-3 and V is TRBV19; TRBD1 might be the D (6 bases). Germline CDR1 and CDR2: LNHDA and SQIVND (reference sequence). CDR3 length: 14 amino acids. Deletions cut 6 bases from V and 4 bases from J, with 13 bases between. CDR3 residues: CASRLAGDGNTIYF. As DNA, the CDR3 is TGTGCCAGTAGGTTGGCAGGGGACGGAAACACCATATATTTT.

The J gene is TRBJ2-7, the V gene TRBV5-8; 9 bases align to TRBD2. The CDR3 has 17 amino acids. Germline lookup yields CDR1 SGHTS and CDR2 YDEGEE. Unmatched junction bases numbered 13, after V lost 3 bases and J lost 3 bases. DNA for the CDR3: TGTGCCAGCAGCTCAGCCCTCCGGCTAGCGGGGAGCTACGAGCAGTACTTC. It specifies CASSSALRLAGSYEQYF.

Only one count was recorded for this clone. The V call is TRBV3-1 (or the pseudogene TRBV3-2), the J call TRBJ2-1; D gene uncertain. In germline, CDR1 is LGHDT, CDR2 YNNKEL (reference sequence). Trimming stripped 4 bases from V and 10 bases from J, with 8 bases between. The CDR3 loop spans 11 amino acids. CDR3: CASSRREEQFF. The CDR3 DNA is TGTGCCAGCAGCCGAAGAGAGGAGCAGTTCTTC.

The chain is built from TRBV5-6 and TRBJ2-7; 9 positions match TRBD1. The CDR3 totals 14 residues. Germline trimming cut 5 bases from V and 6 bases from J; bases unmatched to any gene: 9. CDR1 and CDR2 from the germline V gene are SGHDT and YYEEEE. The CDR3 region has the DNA TGTGCCAGCAGTTCGAGGGGGGGACAGGGCGAGCAGTACTTC. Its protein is CASSSRGGQGEQYF.

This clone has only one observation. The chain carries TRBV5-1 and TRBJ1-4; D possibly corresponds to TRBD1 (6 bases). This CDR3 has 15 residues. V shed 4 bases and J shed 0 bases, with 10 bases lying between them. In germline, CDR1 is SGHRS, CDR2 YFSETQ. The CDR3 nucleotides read TGCGCCAGCAGCCTACAGGGTTCAACTAATGAAAAACTGTTTTTT. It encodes CASSLQGSTNEKLFF.

The CDR3 region has the DNA TGTGCCAGCAGCCCTCGAGGTCCCCGGGAGACCCAGTACTTC. As protein: CASSPRGPRETQYF. The chain links TRBV7-2 to TRBJ2-5; no firm D call. Trimming removed 5 bases from V and 5 bases from J, with 15 bases in between. The CDR3 is made up of 14 amino acids. Looked up from germline, CDR1 is SGHTA and CDR2 is FQGNSA.

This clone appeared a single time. CDR3 nucleotide sequence: TGCAGTGCTAGCGCCCGAGATGAGCAGTTCTTC. It codes for CSASARDEQFF. V gene TRBV20-1 combines with J gene TRBJ2-1, with D uncertain. The CDR3 has 11 residues. Deletions cut 3 bases from V and 8 bases from J, with 8 bases between. Per germline, CDR1 DFQATT and CDR2 SNEGSKA (reference sequence).

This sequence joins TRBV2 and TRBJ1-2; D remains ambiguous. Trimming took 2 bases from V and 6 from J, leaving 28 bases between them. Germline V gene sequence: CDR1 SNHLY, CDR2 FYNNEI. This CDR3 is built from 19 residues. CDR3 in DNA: TGTGCCAGCAGTGAACAGCCCCCCGAGGTCCTTCAGGCTGGCCATGGCTACACCTTC. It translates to CASSEQPPEVLQAGHGYTF. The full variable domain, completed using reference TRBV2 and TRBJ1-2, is EPEVTQTPSHQVTQMGQEVILRCVPISNHLYFYWYRQILGQKVEFLVSFYNNEISEKSEIFDDQFSVERPDGSNFTLKIRSTKLEDSAMYFCASSEQPPEVLQAGHGYTFGSGTRLTVV.

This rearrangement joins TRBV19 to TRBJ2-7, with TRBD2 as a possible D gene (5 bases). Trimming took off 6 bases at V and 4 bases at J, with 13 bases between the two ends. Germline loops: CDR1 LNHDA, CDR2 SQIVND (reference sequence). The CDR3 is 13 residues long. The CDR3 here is CASSQLRGYEQYF. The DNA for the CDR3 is TGTGCCAGTAGCCAACTCAGAGGGTACGAGCAGTACTTC.

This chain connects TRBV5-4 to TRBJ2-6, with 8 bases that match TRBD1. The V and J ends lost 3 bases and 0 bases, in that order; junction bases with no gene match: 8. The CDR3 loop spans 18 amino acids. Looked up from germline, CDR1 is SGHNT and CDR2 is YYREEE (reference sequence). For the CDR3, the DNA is TGTGCCAGCAGCTCCCCGACAGGGGCGAGCTCTGGGGCCAACGTCCTGACTTTC. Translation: CASSSPTGASSGANVLTF.

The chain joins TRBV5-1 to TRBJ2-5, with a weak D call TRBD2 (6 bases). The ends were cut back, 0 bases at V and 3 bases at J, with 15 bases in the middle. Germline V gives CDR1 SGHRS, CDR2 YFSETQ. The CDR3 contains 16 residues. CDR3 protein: CASSLGPFSGKETQYF. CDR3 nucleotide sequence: TGCGCCAGCAGCTTGGGGCCCTTTAGCGGAAAAGAGACCCAGTACTTC.

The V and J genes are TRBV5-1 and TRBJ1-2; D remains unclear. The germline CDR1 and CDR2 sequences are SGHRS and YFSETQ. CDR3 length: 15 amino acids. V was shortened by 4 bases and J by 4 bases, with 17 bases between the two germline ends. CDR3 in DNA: TGCGCCAGCAGCGTGGTGGAGGGAGGCGCCTATGGCTACACCTTC. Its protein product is CASSVVEGGAYGYTF.

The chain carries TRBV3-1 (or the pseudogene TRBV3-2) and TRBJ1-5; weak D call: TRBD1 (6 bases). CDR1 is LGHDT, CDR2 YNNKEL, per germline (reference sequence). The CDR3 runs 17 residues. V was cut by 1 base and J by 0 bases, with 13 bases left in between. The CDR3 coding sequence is TGTGCCAGCAGCCAAGGCAGGGGCGACTATAGCAATCAGCCCCAGCATTTT. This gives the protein CASSQGRGDYSNQPQHF.

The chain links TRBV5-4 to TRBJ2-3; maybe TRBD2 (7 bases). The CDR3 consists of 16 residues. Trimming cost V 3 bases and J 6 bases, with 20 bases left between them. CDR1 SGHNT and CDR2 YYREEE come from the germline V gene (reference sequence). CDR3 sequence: CASSSRGGATRDTQYF. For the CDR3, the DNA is TGTGCCAGCAGCTCAAGGGGGGGAGCTACAAGGGATACGCAGTATTTT.

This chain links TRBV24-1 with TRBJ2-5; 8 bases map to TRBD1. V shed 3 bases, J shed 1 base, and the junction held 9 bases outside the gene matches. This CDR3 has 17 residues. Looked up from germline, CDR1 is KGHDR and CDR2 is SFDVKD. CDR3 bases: TGTGCCACCAGTGATACCGGACAGGGATTGGGCCAAGAGACCCAGTACTTC. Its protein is CATSDTGQGLGQETQYF.

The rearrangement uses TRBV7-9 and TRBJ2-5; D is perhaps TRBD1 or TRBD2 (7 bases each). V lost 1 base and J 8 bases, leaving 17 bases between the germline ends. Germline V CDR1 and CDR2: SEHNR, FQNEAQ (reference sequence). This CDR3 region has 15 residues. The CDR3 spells CASSLGAGGGITQYF. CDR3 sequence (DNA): TGTGCCAGCAGCTTAGGTGCAGGGGGGGGCATAACCCAGTACTTC.

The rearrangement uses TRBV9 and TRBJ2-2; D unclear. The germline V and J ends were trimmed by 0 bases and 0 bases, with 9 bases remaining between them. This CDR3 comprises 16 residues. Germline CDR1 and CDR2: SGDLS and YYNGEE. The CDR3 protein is CASSVGFFANTGELFF. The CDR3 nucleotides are TGTGCCAGCAGCGTAGGGTTTTTCGCGAACACCGGGGAGCTGTTTTTT.

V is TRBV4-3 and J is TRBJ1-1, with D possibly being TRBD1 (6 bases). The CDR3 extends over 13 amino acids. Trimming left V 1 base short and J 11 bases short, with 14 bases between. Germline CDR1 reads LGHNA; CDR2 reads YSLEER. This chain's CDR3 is CASSQGRTDSAFF. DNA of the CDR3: TGCGCCAGCAGCCAAGGAAGGACGGACAGCGCTTTCTTT.

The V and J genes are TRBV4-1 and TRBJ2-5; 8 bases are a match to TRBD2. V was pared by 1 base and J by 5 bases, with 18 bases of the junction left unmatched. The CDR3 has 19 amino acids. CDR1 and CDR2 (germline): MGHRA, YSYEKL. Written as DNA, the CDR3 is TGCGCCAGCAGCCAAGTCAGCGGGGGCTACTTGAAAGAGGGGGAGACCCAGTACTTC. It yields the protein CASSQVSGGYLKEGETQYF.